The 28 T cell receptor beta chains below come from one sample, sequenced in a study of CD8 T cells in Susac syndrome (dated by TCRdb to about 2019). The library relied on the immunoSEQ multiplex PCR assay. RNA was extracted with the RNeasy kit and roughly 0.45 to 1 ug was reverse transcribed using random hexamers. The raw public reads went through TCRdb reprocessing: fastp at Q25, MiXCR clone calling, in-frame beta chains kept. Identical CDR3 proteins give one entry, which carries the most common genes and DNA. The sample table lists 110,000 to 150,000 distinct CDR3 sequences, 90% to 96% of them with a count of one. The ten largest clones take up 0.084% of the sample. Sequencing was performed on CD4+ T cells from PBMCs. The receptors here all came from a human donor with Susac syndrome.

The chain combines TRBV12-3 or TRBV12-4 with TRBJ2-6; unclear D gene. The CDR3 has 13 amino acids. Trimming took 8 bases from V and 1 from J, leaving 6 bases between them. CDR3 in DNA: TGTGCCAGCTGGGTGTCTGGGGCCAACGTCCTGACTTTC. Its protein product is CASWVSGANVLTF.

CDR3 DNA: TGTGCCATCAGCGTTAATGCTGTGAACACTGAAGCTTTCTTT. It translates to CAISVNAVNTEAFF. This chain links TRBV10-3 with TRBJ1-1; D is unclear. CDR1 ENHRY and CDR2 SYGVKD come from the germline V gene. This CDR3 region has 14 residues. Between the trimmed V and J ends, which lost 6 bases and 0 bases, there was a span of 11 bases.

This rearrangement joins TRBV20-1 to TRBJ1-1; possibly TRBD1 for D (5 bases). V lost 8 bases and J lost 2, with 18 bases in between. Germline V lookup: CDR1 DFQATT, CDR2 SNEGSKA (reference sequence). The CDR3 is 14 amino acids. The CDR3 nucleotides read TGCAGTTCCCGCCCGGGACCTACTAACACTGAAGCTTTCTTT. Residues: CSSRPGPTNTEAFF.

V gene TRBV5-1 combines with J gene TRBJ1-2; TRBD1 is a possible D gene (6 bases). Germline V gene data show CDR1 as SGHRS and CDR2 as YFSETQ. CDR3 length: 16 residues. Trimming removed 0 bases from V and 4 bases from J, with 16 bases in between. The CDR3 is CASSLGAGAQGYGYTF. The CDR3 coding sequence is TGCGCCAGCAGCTTGGGCGCGGGGGCGCAAGGCTATGGCTACACCTTC.

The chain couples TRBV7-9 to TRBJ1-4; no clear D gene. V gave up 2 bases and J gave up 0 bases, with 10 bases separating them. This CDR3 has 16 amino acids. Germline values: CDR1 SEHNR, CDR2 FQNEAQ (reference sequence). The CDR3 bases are TGTGCCAGCAGCTTACGGCCAGATGCAACTAATGAAAAACTGTTTTTT. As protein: CASSLRPDATNEKLFF. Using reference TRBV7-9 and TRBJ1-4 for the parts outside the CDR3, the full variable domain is DTGVSQNPRHKITKRGQNVTFRCDPISEHNRLYWYRQTLGQGPEFLTYFQNEAQLEKSRLLSDRFSAERPKGSFSTLEIQRTEQGDSAMYLCASSLRPDATNEKLFFGSGTQLSVL.

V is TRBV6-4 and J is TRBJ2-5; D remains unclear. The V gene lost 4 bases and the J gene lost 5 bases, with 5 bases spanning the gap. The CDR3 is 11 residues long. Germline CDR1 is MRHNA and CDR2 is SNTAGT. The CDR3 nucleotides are TGTGCCAGCAGTGCGCCGGAGACCCAGTACTTC. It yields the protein CASSAPETQYF.

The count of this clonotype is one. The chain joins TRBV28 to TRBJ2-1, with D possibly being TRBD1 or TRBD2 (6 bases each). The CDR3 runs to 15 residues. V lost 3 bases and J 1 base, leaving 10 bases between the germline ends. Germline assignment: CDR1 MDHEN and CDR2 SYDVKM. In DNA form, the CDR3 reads TGTGCCAGCAGTTTTGGAGGGGGGTCCTACAATGAGCAGTTCTTC. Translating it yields CASSFGGGSYNEQFF.

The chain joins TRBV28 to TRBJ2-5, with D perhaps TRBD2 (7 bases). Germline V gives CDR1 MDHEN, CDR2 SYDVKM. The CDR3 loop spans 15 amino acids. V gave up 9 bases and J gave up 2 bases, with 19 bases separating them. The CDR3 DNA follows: TGTGCCAGTCGCAGGGGAGGGGGAGGACAAGAGACCCAGTACTTC. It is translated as CASRRGGGGQETQYF.

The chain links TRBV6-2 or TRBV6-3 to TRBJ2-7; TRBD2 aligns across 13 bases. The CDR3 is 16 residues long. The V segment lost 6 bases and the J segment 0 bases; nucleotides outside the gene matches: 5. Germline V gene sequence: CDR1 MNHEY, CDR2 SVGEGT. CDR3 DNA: TGTGCCAGCAGACTAGCGGGGGGGCCCCGCTCCTACGAGCAGTACTTC. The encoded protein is CASRLAGGPRSYEQYF.

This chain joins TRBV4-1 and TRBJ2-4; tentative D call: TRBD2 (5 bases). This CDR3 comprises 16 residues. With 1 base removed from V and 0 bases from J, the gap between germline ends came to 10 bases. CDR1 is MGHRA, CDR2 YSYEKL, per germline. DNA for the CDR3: TGCGCCAGCAGCCAAGCTTGGGGAGAAGCCAAAAACATTCAGTACTTC. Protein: CASSQAWGEAKNIQYF.

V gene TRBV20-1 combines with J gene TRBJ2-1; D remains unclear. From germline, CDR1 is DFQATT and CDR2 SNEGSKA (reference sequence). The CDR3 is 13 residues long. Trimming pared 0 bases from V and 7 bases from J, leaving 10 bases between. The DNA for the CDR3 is TGCAGTGCTAGAGATCGAAACGGGAATGAGCAGTTCTTC. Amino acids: CSARDRNGNEQFF.

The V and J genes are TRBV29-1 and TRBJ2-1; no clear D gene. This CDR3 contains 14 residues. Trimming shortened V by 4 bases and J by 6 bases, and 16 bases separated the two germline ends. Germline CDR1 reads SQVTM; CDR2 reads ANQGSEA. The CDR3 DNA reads TGCAGCGTTGCTGCTAGTGGATTATCCAATGAGCAGTTCTTC. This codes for CSVAASGLSNEQFF.

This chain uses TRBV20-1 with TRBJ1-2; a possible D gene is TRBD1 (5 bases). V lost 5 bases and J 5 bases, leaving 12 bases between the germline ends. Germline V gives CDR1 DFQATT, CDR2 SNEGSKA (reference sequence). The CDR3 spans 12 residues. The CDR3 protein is CSAAGTTYGYTF. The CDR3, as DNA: TGCAGTGCTGCCGGGACCACGTATGGCTACACCTTC.

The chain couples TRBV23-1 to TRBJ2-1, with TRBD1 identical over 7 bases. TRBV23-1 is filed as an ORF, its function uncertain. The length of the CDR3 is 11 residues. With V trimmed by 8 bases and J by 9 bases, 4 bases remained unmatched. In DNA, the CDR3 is TGCGCCAGCCCGACAGGGATTGAGCAGTTCTTC. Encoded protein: CASPTGIEQFF.

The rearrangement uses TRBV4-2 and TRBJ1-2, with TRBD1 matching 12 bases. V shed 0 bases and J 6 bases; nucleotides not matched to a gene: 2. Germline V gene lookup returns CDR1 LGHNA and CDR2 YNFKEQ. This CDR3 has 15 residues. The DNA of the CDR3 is TGTGCCAGCAGCCAAGAAGGGACAGGGGGCGATGGCTACACCTTC. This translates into CASSQEGTGGDGYTF.

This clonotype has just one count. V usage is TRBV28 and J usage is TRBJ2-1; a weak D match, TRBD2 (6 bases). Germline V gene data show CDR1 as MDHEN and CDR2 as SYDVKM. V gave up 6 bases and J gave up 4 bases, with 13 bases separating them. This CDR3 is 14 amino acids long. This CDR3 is CASRVSGRYNEQFF. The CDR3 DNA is TGTGCCAGCAGGGTAAGCGGGCGGTACAATGAGCAGTTCTTC.

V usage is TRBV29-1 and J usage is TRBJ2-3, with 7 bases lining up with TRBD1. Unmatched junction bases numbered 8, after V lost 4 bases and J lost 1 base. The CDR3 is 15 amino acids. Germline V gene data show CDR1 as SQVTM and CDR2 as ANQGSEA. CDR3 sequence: CSVGKTGKGTDTQYF. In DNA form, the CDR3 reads TGCAGCGTTGGGAAGACAGGGAAGGGCACAGATACGCAGTATTTT.

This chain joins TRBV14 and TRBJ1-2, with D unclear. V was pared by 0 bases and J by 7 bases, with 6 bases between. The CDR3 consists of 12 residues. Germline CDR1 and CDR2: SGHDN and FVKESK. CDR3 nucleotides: TGTGCCAGCAGCCAAGATCAGTCTGGCTACACCTTC. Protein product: CASSQDQSGYTF.

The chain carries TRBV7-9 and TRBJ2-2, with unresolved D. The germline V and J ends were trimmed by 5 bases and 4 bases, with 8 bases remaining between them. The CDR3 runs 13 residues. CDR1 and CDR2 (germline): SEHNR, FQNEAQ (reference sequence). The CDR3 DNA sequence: TGTGCCAGCAGCCAAACCCGCACCGGGGAGCTGTTTTTT. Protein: CASSQTRTGELFF. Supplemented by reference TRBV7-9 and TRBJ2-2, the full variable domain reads DTGVSQNPRHKITKRGQNVTFRCDPISEHNRLYWYRQTLGQGPEFLTYFQNEAQLEKSRLLSDRFSAERPKGSFSTLEIQRTEQGDSAMYLCASSQTRTGELFFGEGSRLTVL.

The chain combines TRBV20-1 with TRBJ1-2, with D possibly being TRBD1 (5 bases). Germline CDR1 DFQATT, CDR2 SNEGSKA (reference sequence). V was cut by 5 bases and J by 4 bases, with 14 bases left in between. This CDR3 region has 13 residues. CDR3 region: CSAQDKGTYGYTF. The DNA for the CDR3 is TGCAGTGCTCAGGACAAAGGGACCTATGGCTACACCTTC.

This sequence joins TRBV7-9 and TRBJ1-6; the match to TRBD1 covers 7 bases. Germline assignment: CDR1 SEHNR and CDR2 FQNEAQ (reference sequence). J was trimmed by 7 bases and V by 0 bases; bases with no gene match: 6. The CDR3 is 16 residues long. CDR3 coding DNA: TGTGCCAGCAGCTTAGCGGGGACAGAACGAAATTCACCCCTCCACTTT. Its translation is CASSLAGTERNSPLHF.

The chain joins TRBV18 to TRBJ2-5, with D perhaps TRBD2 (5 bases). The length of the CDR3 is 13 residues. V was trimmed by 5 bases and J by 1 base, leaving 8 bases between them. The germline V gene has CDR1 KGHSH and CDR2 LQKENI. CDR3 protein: CASSSGVQETQYF. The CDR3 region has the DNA TGTGCCAGCTCATCCGGGGTCCAAGAGACCCAGTACTTC.

The chain's CDR3 is CASSLEWETQYF. CDR3 sequence (DNA): TGTGCCAGCAGTCTAGAGTGGGAGACCCAGTACTTC. The gene calls are TRBV2 and TRBJ2-5; no firm D call. CDR3 length: 12 amino acids. Trimming removed 5 bases from V and 5 bases from J, with 9 bases in between. CDR1 is SNHLY and CDR2 is FYNNEI in the germline V gene.

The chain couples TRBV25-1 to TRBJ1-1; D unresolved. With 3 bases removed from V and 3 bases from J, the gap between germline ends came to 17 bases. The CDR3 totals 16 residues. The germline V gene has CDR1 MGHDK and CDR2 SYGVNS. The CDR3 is CASSDSVGPSHTEAFF. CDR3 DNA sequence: TGTGCCAGCAGTGACAGTGTAGGCCCTTCTCACACTGAAGCTTTCTTT.

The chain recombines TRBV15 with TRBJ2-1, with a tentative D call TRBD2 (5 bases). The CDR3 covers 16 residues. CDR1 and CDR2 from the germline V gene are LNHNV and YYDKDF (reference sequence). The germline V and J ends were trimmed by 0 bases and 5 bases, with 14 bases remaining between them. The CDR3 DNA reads TGTGCCACCAGCAGAGATCGGACTGAACAAAACAATGAGCAGTTCTTC. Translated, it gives CATSRDRTEQNNEQFF.

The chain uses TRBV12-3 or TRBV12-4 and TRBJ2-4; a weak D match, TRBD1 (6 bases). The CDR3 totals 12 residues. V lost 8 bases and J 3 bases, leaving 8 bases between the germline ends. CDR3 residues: CASGQLKNIQYF. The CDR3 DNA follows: TGTGCCAGCGGACAGCTCAAAAACATTCAGTACTTC.

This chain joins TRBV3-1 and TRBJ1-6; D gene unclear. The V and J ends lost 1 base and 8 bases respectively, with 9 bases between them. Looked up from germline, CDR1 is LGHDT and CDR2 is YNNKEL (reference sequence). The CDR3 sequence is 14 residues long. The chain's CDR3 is CASSQGHFDSPLHF. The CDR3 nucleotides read TGTGCCAGCAGCCAAGGGCATTTTGATTCACCCCTCCACTTT.

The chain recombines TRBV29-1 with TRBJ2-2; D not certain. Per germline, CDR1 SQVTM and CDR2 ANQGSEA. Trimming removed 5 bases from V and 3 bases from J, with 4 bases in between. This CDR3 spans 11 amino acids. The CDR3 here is CSVSYTGELFF. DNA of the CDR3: TGCAGCGTTTCCTACACCGGGGAGCTGTTTTTT.